What follows describes a single T cell receptor (beta chain). Its antigen remains unknown. The J segment lost 0 bases and the V segment lost 5 bases, leaving 4 bases of the junction unmatched. CDR1 is WNHNN and CDR2 is SYGVQD in the germline V gene (reference sequence). The CDR3 has 16 amino acids. This sample is part of a study of T cell responses to AZD1222 COVID-19 vaccine. General observations from the study: After two AZD1222 doses, spike-specific TCR breadth and depth rose versus day 0. Among vaccine-associated CD4 TCRs, coverage spanned spike, with dominance at 160-218 and 743-854.

Researchers grouped second doses given at about 4 or about 12 weeks into one pool. Produced via immunoSEQ multiplex PCR; TCRdb's table is partial and in-frame only. The sample contains roughly 49,000 clones, about 87% of which appear only once. Sequences were derived from peripheral blood, sampled 28 days after the second AZD1222 dose. The sequence came from an adult who received the AZD1222 COVID-19 vaccine. V is TRBV10-1 and J is TRBJ2-5; 12 bases line up with TRBD1. As DNA, the CDR3 is TGCGCCAGCAGTCTAGGGACAGGGGGCAACCAAGAGACCCAGTACTTC. Protein product: CASSLGTGGNQETQYF.